The 17 T cell receptor beta chains below all came from one sample that was sequenced in a study of blood T cell repertoires in COVID-19. Only in-frame clones appear in the TCRdb table, and some are missing; sequencing was by immunoSEQ multiplex PCR. The repertoire holds about 380,000 clones, more than 75% seen once, with 1.3% in the top ten. Source material: PBMCs or T cells enriched from blood (not recorded which). Receptor source: a man between 25 and 39 years old who had recovered from COVID-19.

The CDR3 spells CASISSSGANVLTF. The DNA of the CDR3 is TGTGCCAGCATTTCCTCTTCTGGGGCCAACGTCCTGACTTTC. The rearrangement uses TRBV3-1 (or the pseudogene TRBV3-2) and TRBJ2-6; D unclear. The germline V gene has CDR1 LGHDT and CDR2 YNNKEL (reference sequence). Trimming cost V 7 bases and J 1 base, with 8 bases left between them. The CDR3 is 14 residues long.

The chain links TRBV7-6 to TRBJ1-4; 8 bases map to TRBD1. CDR1 SGHVS and CDR2 FNYEAQ come from the germline V gene. V was pared by 4 bases and J by 3 bases, with 10 bases of the junction left unmatched. The CDR3 consists of 17 residues. The CDR3 DNA reads TGTGCCAGCAGCTCAGAATTCAGGGGGCGTCCTAATGAAAAACTGTTTTTT. It encodes CASSSEFRGRPNEKLFF.

V is TRBV7-9 and J is TRBJ2-3; weak D call: TRBD2 (6 bases). This CDR3 is built from 15 residues. Trimming stripped 5 bases from V and 4 bases from J, with 16 bases between. CDR1 and CDR2 from the germline V gene are SEHNR and FQNEAQ (reference sequence). The DNA for the CDR3 is TGTGCCAGCAGCCCCCTGGAGGGCTCGGCAGATACGCAGTATTTT. Its translation: CASSPLEGSADTQYF.

This clone was recorded a few times. V gene TRBV5-1 combines with J gene TRBJ2-2; D remains unclear. The CDR3 loop spans 12 amino acids. Trimming took off 6 bases at V and 7 bases at J, with 10 bases between the two ends. Germline loops: CDR1 SGHRS, CDR2 YFSETQ. CDR3 sequence: CASIQAGGELFF. CDR3 DNA sequence: TGCGCCAGCATCCAAGCCGGCGGGGAGCTGTTTTTT.

V and J are TRBV6-1 and TRBJ2-5; 7 bases line up with TRBD2. V was pared by 3 bases and J by 4 bases, with 5 bases of the junction left unmatched. The CDR3 consists of 14 residues. Germline V gene lookup returns CDR1 MNHNS and CDR2 SASEGT. The CDR3 spells CASSETSLGETQYF. The DNA for the CDR3 is TGTGCCAGCAGTGAGACTAGCCTAGGAGAGACCCAGTACTTC.

The rearrangement joins TRBV14 to TRBJ2-3; possible D gene TRBD2, 6 bases. Per the germline V gene, CDR1 is SGHDN and CDR2 is FVKESK. The CDR3 covers 15 residues. V lost 8 bases, J lost 0 bases, and 15 bases lay in between. The DNA of the CDR3 is TGTGCCAGCGGAGAAACTAGCAAGAGCACAGATACGCAGTATTTT. This sequence encodes CASGETSKSTDTQYF. The complete variable domain, with remaining parts taken from reference TRBV14 and TRBJ2-3, reads EAGVTQFPSHSVIEKGQTVTLRCDPISGHDNLYWYRRVMGKEIKFLLHFVKESKQDESGMPNNRFLAERTGGTYSTLKVQPAELEDSGVYFCASGETSKSTDTQYFGPGTRLTVL.

The V and J genes are TRBV5-1 and TRBJ1-3; D gene unclear. Germline-derived CDR1 and CDR2 are SGHRS and YFSETQ. V was cut by 4 bases and J by 0 bases, with 11 bases left in between. CDR3 length equals 15 residues. CDR3 DNA: TGCGCCAGCAGCCCCATGGACTACTCTGGAAACACCATATATTTT. Translation: CASSPMDYSGNTIYF. The variable domain in full, with the rest retrieved from reference TRBV5-1 and TRBJ1-3, is KAGVTQTPRYLIKTRGQQVTLSCSPISGHRSVSWYQQTPGQGLQFLFEYFSETQRNKGNFPGRFSGRQFSNSRSEMNVSTLELGDSALYLCASSPMDYSGNTIYFGEGSWLTVV.

J is TRBJ2-6 and V is TRBV6-5, with D perhaps matching TRBD1 (6 bases). This CDR3 is 15 amino acids long. Trimming took off 6 bases at V and 2 bases at J, with 11 bases between the two ends. Per the germline V gene, CDR1 is MNHEY and CDR2 is SVGAGI. This CDR3 reads CASRSGVTGANVLTF. The CDR3 DNA is TGTGCCAGCAGATCAGGGGTCACTGGGGCCAACGTCCTGACTTTC.

The chain uses TRBV5-1 and TRBJ2-2; D uncertain. Germline V CDR1 and CDR2: SGHRS, YFSETQ. The CDR3 is 13 residues long. V lost 4 bases, J lost 7 bases, and 11 bases lay in between. CDR3 residues: CASSLDGRGELFF. Written as DNA, the CDR3 is TGCGCCAGCAGCCTGGACGGTCGCGGGGAGCTGTTTTTT.

This clone appeared a few times. The rearrangement uses TRBV4-1 and TRBJ2-4, with 7 bases matching TRBD2. With 4 bases clipped from V and 9 bases from J, the junction kept 12 bases outside the gene matches. This CDR3 spans 15 amino acids. Germline-derived CDR1 and CDR2 are MGHRA and YSYEKL. The CDR3 bases are TGCGCCAGCAGCCGCTTGACAGCGCCGGGGGGCATTCAGTACTTC. Its translation is CASSRLTAPGGIQYF.

The rearrangement joins TRBV18 to TRBJ1-5; D unclear. Between the trimmed V and J ends, which lost 2 bases and 5 bases, there was a span of 13 bases. CDR3 length: 15 residues. Germline V lookup: CDR1 KGHSH, CDR2 LQKENI. The CDR3 DNA sequence: TGTGCCAGCTCACCAGGTCGGGAATTTTATCAGCCCCAGCATTTT. This sequence encodes CASSPGREFYQPQHF.

J is TRBJ1-3 and V is TRBV6-5; D remains ambiguous. In germline, CDR1 is MNHEY, CDR2 SVGAGI. With 2 bases removed from V and 2 bases from J, the gap between germline ends came to 13 bases. The CDR3 runs 16 residues. CDR3 sequence reads: CASSYAGGGTGNTIYF. The CDR3 nucleotides read TGTGCCAGCAGTTACGCAGGCGGAGGGACTGGAAACACCATATATTTT.

The chain joins TRBV19 to TRBJ1-1; D might be TRBD1 (6 bases). V shed 1 base and J shed 6 bases, with 15 bases lying between them. Germline V CDR1 and CDR2: LNHDA, SQIVND (reference sequence). The CDR3 is made up of 15 amino acids. The CDR3 is CASSIVGALKAEAFF. The CDR3 DNA reads TGTGCCAGTAGTATAGTGGGGGCCTTGAAAGCTGAAGCTTTCTTT.

V usage is TRBV27 and J usage is TRBJ1-5; the D is unclear. Trimming shortened V by 3 bases and J by 3 bases, and 12 bases separated the two germline ends. Germline V gene lookup returns CDR1 MNHEY and CDR2 SMNVEV (reference sequence). CDR3 length equals 15 residues. For the CDR3, the DNA is TGTGCCAGCAGTTTGGCGGGTGGGAACAATCAGCCCCAGCATTTT. This codes for CASSLAGGNNQPQHF.

The chain is built from TRBV10-1 and TRBJ2-2, with D perhaps TRBD2 (6 bases). V lost 3 bases and J lost 3, with 11 bases in between. The CDR3 is made up of 15 amino acids. CDR1 WNHNN and CDR2 SYGVQD come from the germline V gene (reference sequence). The DNA for the CDR3 is TGCGCCAGCAGTGATGGCGGGGCGGACACCGGGGAGCTGTTTTTT. Its protein is CASSDGGADTGELFF.

The CDR3 spells CSVHHSGANVLTF. The CDR3 bases are TGCAGCGTTCATCATTCAGGGGCCAACGTCCTGACTTTC. The gene calls are TRBV29-1 and TRBJ2-6; no clear D gene. CDR1 SQVTM and CDR2 ANQGSEA come from the germline V gene. The CDR3 sequence is 13 residues long. V was shortened by 5 bases and J by 4 bases, with 9 bases between the two germline ends.

The V call is TRBV7-9, the J call TRBJ1-1; possible D gene TRBD1, 6 bases. This CDR3 spans 16 amino acids. Germline CDR1 reads SEHNR; CDR2 reads FQNEAQ (reference sequence). V gave up 3 bases and J gave up 1 base, with 15 bases separating them. Here the CDR3 reads CASSFPVSTGNTEAFF. CDR3 coding DNA: TGTGCCAGCAGCTTCCCGGTTTCGACAGGGAACACTGAAGCTTTCTTT.